The next 32 T cell receptor beta chains were all read from a single sample in a study of OX40 agonist ivuxolimab in advanced cancers. Profiled with immunoSEQ multiplex PCR; TCRdb holds only in-frame clones, not every one. The table has fewer than 60,000 clones, approximately 91% seen once. Sequencing was performed on CD4+ or CD8+ T cells sorted from blood, taken in a trial of the OX40 agonist ivuxolimab. The receptors were gathered from an adult with an advanced solid tumor such as melanoma, head and neck, liver or kidney cancer.

This sequence joins TRBV19 and TRBJ2-1; TRBD2 agrees at 8 bases. The CDR3 spans 15 residues. The germline V gene has CDR1 LNHDA and CDR2 SQIVND (reference sequence). J gave up 9 bases and V 5 bases, and 12 bases lay outside the gene matches. CDR3 sequence reads: CASSPLAASVIEQFF. The DNA of the CDR3 is TGTGCCAGTAGTCCACTAGCGGCATCGGTAATTGAGCAGTTCTTC.

The chain recombines TRBV7-2 with TRBJ1-5; D unclear. Trimming shortened V by 5 bases and J by 5 bases, and 10 bases separated the two germline ends. Per germline, CDR1 SGHTA and CDR2 FQGNSA. This CDR3 is 13 amino acids long. The CDR3 protein is CASSPAADQPQHF. The DNA for the CDR3 is TGTGCCAGCAGCCCCGCCGCGGATCAGCCCCAGCATTTT.

The rearrangement joins TRBV18 to TRBJ2-7; D is unclear. CDR3 size: 12 residues. V lost 3 bases and J 5 bases, leaving 8 bases between the germline ends. Germline V gives CDR1 KGHSH, CDR2 LQKENI. Here the CDR3 DNA reads TGTGCCAGCTCACCTACAAGGAACGAGCAGTACTTC. Encoded protein: CASSPTRNEQYF. The full variable domain, completed using reference TRBV18 and TRBJ2-7, is NAGVMQNPRHLVRRRGQEARLRCSPMKGHSHVYWYRQLPEEGLKFMVYLQKENIIDESGMPKERFSAEFPKEGPSILRIQQVVRGDSAAYFCASSPTRNEQYFGPGTRLTVT.

The V and J genes are TRBV19 and TRBJ1-4, with D unclear. This CDR3 has 13 residues. Trimming took 8 bases from V and 0 from J, leaving 7 bases between them. CDR1 is LNHDA, CDR2 SQIVND, per germline (reference sequence). The CDR3 DNA is TGTGCCAGTGCCCAGACAACTAATGAAAAACTGTTTTTT. Translation gives CASAQTTNEKLFF.

The chain couples TRBV18 to TRBJ2-7; 11 bases align to TRBD1. This CDR3 comprises 15 residues. V was clipped by 6 bases and J by 2 bases; unmatched bases: 6. Germline V lookup: CDR1 KGHSH, CDR2 LQKENI. This CDR3 is CASSRGQGAAYEQYF. Written as DNA, the CDR3 is TGTGCCAGCTCCCGCGGACAGGGGGCGGCCTACGAGCAGTACTTC.

The chain links TRBV28 to TRBJ1-2; 9 positions match TRBD1. Germline V gives CDR1 MDHEN, CDR2 SYDVKM. The CDR3 is 14 amino acids. The V and J ends lost 6 bases and 8 bases, in that order; junction bases with no gene match: 10. The CDR3 region has the DNA TGTGCCAGCAGCAGTAGACAGGGGGTAGGCGGCTACACCTTC. This gives the protein CASSSRQGVGGYTF.

The V call is TRBV6-6, the J call TRBJ1-3; 9 bases align to TRBD1. Germline CDR1 MNHNY, CDR2 SVGAGI (reference sequence). The junction had 4 bases not matched to a gene; V was cut back by 5 bases and J by 2 bases. The CDR3 is made up of 15 amino acids. CDR3 bases: TGTGCCAGCAGTAACCGGGACAGGGCTGGAAACACCATATATTTT. This gives the protein CASSNRDRAGNTIYF.

The chain links TRBV2 to TRBJ2-1, with a possible D match to TRBD1 (6 bases). This CDR3 contains 16 residues. Trimming stripped 7 bases from V and 0 bases from J, with 16 bases between. Germline assignment: CDR1 SNHLY and CDR2 FYNNEI. This CDR3 is CASNIQGSSSYNEQFF. The CDR3 DNA follows: TGTGCCAGCAATATTCAGGGGTCCAGCTCCTACAATGAGCAGTTCTTC.

This clone has a handful of counts. The chain employs TRBV5-1 and TRBJ2-1, with unresolved D. Germline CDR1 reads SGHRS; CDR2 reads YFSETQ. CDR3 length: 15 amino acids. Trimming cost V 0 bases and J 5 bases, with 12 bases left between them. DNA for the CDR3: TGCGCCAGCAGCTTGGGCCTTGGGCTCCACAATGAGCAGTTCTTC. Translated, it gives CASSLGLGLHNEQFF.

The CDR3 region has the DNA TGTGCTAGTGGTTCGACTAGCTACGAGCAGTACTTC. This gives the protein CASGSTSYEQYF. The rearrangement joins TRBV12-5 to TRBJ2-7; D may be TRBD2 (6 bases). The V gene lost 4 bases and the J gene lost 3 bases, with 7 bases spanning the gap. There are 12 residues in the CDR3. Germline V gene sequence: CDR1 LGHNT, CDR2 FRNRAP.

This clone was observed a single time. The gene calls are TRBV2 and TRBJ2-5; TRBD1 agrees at 9 bases. Germline trimming cut 11 bases from V and 7 bases from J; bases unmatched to any gene: 8. Looked up from germline, CDR1 is SNHLY and CDR2 is FYNNEI. The CDR3 totals 12 residues. The CDR3 DNA reads as TGTGCCGGAGGGACAGGGACTGTGACCCAGTACTTC. This sequence encodes CAGGTGTVTQYF.

The chain carries TRBV7-3 and TRBJ2-2, with D unresolved. The V gene lost 3 bases and the J gene lost 2 bases, with 4 bases spanning the gap. This CDR3 is built from 13 residues. Looked up from germline, CDR1 is SGHTA and CDR2 is FQGTGA. The chain's CDR3 is CASSLINTGELFF. In nucleotides, the CDR3 is TGTGCCAGCAGCTTGATAAACACCGGGGAGCTGTTTTTT.

The V and J genes are TRBV19 and TRBJ2-5; 9 bases map to TRBD2. The V and J ends lost 5 bases and 4 bases, in that order; junction bases with no gene match: 2. The CDR3 extends over 13 amino acids. Per germline, CDR1 LNHDA and CDR2 SQIVND (reference sequence). The CDR3 coding sequence is TGTGCCAGTAGTGCGGGAGGGGGAGAGACCCAGTACTTC. It is translated as CASSAGGGETQYF.

The CDR3 reads CASSFQARETQYF. The CDR3 coding sequence is TGCGCCAGCAGCTTTCAGGCGAGAGAGACCCAGTACTTC. The J gene is TRBJ2-5, the V gene TRBV5-1; D unresolved. The V gene's germline CDR1 is SGHRS and CDR2 YFSETQ. CDR3 length: 13 residues. V gave up 2 bases and J gave up 4 bases, with 9 bases separating them.

As for this clone: This sample includes further DNA sequences coding for the same CDR3. The gene calls are TRBV6-6 and TRBJ1-3, with unresolved D. Germline V gene data show CDR1 as MNHNY and CDR2 as SVGAGI (reference sequence). The CDR3 runs 12 residues. Trimming took off 5 bases at V and 8 bases at J, with 10 bases between the two ends. The CDR3 bases are TGTGCCAGCAGTCCCTACACGGACACCATATATTTT. Encoded protein: CASSPYTDTIYF.

The sample holds one count of this clone. This chain joins TRBV28 and TRBJ2-4, with 8 bases identical to TRBD1. The CDR3 runs to 14 residues. J was trimmed by 9 bases and V by 3 bases; bases with no gene match: 7. Per the germline V gene, CDR1 is MDHEN and CDR2 is SYDVKM. The DNA for the CDR3 is TGTGCCAGCAGTTTGGGGACAGGCATGGTCATTCAGTACTTC. Translation: CASSLGTGMVIQYF.

The rearrangement uses TRBV4-2 and TRBJ2-3, with TRBD2 matching 9 bases. Germline-derived CDR1 and CDR2 are LGHNA and YNFKEQ. CDR3 length equals 16 residues. V shed 2 bases, J shed 0 bases, and the junction held 3 bases outside the gene matches. CDR3 residues: CASSQFLAGSTDTQYF. The CDR3 nucleotides read TGTGCCAGCAGCCAATTCCTAGCGGGGAGCACAGATACGCAGTATTTT.

The gene calls are TRBV19 and TRBJ1-1, with D possibly TRBD1 on 6 matching bases. The CDR3 is 13 amino acids. Germline lookup yields CDR1 LNHDA and CDR2 SQIVND (reference sequence). The CDR3 here is CPNEQGIDTEAFF. CDR3 coding DNA: TGTCCGAATGAACAGGGAATCGACACTGAAGCTTTCTTT.

The chain is built from TRBV7-2 and TRBJ2-2; no clear D gene. Germline lookup yields CDR1 SGHTA and CDR2 FQGNSA. The CDR3 runs to 13 residues. The ends were cut back, 5 bases at V and 2 bases at J, with 6 bases in the middle. CDR3 sequence: CASSRPNTGELFF. DNA of the CDR3: TGTGCCAGCAGCCGCCCTAACACCGGGGAGCTGTTTTTT.

The V and J genes are TRBV19 and TRBJ2-1, with TRBD2 matching over 8 bases. The CDR3 runs 15 residues. From germline, CDR1 is LNHDA and CDR2 SQIVND (reference sequence). After removal of 4 bases from V and 8 bases from J, the junction contained 10 bases not matched to a gene. The CDR3 nucleotides are TGTGCCAGTAGTAAGGTATCGGGAGGGCCGGATGAGCAGTTCTTC. Translated: CASSKVSGGPDEQFF. Together with reference TRBV19 and TRBJ2-1, the CDR3 gives the full variable domain: DGGITQSPKYLFRKEGQNVTLSCEQNLNHDAMYWYRQDPGQGLRLIYYSQIVNDFQKGDIAEGYSVSREKKESFPLTVTSAQKNPTAFYLCASSKVSGGPDEQFFGPGTRLTVL.

The chain combines TRBV7-2 with TRBJ2-1; 7 nucleotides align to TRBD2. The CDR3 spans 15 residues. J was trimmed by 2 bases and V by 5 bases; bases with no gene match: 6. The germline V gene encodes CDR1 SGHTA and CDR2 FQGNSA. CDR3 loop: CASSPTSETYNEQFF. CDR3 nucleotides: TGTGCCAGCAGCCCTACTAGCGAAACCTACAATGAGCAGTTCTTC.

V is TRBV4-1 and J is TRBJ2-3, with D perhaps TRBD2 (6 bases). The germline CDR1 and CDR2 sequences are MGHRA and YSYEKL. This CDR3 contains 15 residues. The V and J ends lost 0 bases and 6 bases respectively, with 13 bases between them. The CDR3 region has the DNA TGCGCCAGCAGCCAAGATGACCGTGGGGGGGATACGCAGTATTTT. Its protein product is CASSQDDRGGDTQYF.

The chain joins TRBV30 to TRBJ2-7; D is ambiguous. The germline V gene encodes CDR1 GTSNPN and CDR2 SVGIG (reference sequence). V lost 2 bases, J lost 4 bases, and 6 bases lay in between. CDR3 length: 11 residues. The CDR3 sequence: CAWSFNYEQYF. The CDR3 DNA follows: TGTGCCTGGAGTTTTAATTACGAGCAGTACTTC.

In DNA form, the CDR3 reads TGCGCCAGCAGCTTGGCTGGGGCGCACGAGACCCAGTACTTC. Protein sequence: CASSLAGAHETQYF. V is TRBV5-1 and J is TRBJ2-5; tentative D call: TRBD1 (5 bases). The germline V and J ends were trimmed by 0 bases and 5 bases, with 11 bases remaining between them. CDR1 and CDR2 from the germline V gene are SGHRS and YFSETQ. The CDR3 is made up of 14 amino acids.

This chain connects TRBV21-1 to TRBJ2-7; the DNA was not used to check the table's D call, TRBD2. TRBV21-1 is deemed a pseudogene. CDR3 length equals 15 residues. This CDR3 reads CASSEGDGNVSEQYF. In DNA, the CDR3 is TGTGCCAGCAGCGAGGGCGACGGTAACGTCTCCGAGCAGTACTTC.

The sample holds a few counts of this clone. The chain joins TRBV2 to TRBJ2-2; unclear D gene. From germline, CDR1 is SNHLY and CDR2 FYNNEI. Trimming took 5 bases from V and 7 from J, leaving 5 bases between them. There are 11 residues in the CDR3. CDR3 residues: CASSYYGELFF. The CDR3 nucleotides read TGTGCCAGCAGTTACTACGGGGAGCTGTTTTTT.

This chain connects TRBV5-6 to TRBJ2-2; perhaps TRBD1 as D (5 bases). V was cut by 0 bases and J by 1 base, with 16 bases left in between. The CDR3 spans 18 residues. The germline V gene has CDR1 SGHDT and CDR2 YYEEEE. Written as DNA, the CDR3 is TGTGCCAGCAGCTTGGGGACAACACGGTTGGGGAACACCGGGGAGCTGTTTTTT. Protein product: CASSLGTTRLGNTGELFF.

The rearrangement links TRBV2 to TRBJ2-2; TRBD1 is a possible D gene (5 bases). The V gene lost 6 bases and the J gene lost 1 base, with 9 bases spanning the gap. There are 14 residues in the CDR3. CDR1 SNHLY and CDR2 FYNNEI come from the germline V gene. The CDR3 protein is CASSLDRNTGELFF. Here the CDR3 DNA reads TGTGCCAGCAGCCTCGACAGGAACACCGGGGAGCTGTTTTTT.

The CDR3 DNA is TGTGCCAGCAGCCACCAGAGGGGGTGGCGGAAGTCCTACGAGCAGTACTTC. As protein: CASSHQRGWRKSYEQYF. The J gene is TRBJ2-7, the V gene TRBV14; D is perhaps TRBD1 (6 bases). The CDR3 sequence is 17 residues long. Germline CDR1 and CDR2: SGHDN and FVKESK. Trimming pared 3 bases from V and 1 base from J, leaving 19 bases between.

The chain links TRBV7-8 to TRBJ2-1; 7 bases are a match to TRBD2. The CDR3 is 17 amino acids. V shed 2 bases, J shed 0 bases, and the junction held 7 bases outside the gene matches. Per the germline V gene, CDR1 is SGHVS and CDR2 is FQNEAQ. CDR3 region: CASSLREGLYSYNEQFF. Here the CDR3 DNA reads TGTGCCAGCAGCTTAAGGGAGGGCCTCTACTCCTACAATGAGCAGTTCTTC.

This chain connects TRBV2 to TRBJ2-2; TRBD2 aligns across 7 bases. The CDR3 consists of 15 residues. The junction had 7 bases not matched to a gene; V was cut back by 6 bases and J by 3 bases. Germline values: CDR1 SNHLY, CDR2 FYNNEI. CDR3 in DNA: TGTGCCAGCAGACTCCGGGACTACGACACCGGGGAGCTGTTTTTT. Its protein is CASRLRDYDTGELFF.

This clone appeared a single time. The CDR3 loop is CASSVTSGIGDTQYF. The CDR3 DNA reads TGTGCCAGCAGTGTAACTAGCGGGATTGGAGATACGCAGTATTTT. This chain links TRBV2 with TRBJ2-3; TRBD2 aligns across 10 bases. After removal of 4 bases from V and 5 bases from J, the junction contained 6 bases not matched to a gene. Germline V gene lookup returns CDR1 SNHLY and CDR2 FYNNEI. The CDR3 contains 15 residues.